This T cell receptor (beta chain) was recorded in a study of blood T cells in healthy people across ages. A J-beta primer mix and a sample-barcoded 5' primer were used in a second PCR of about 6 to 12 cycles. TCRdb redid the calling of the 5' RACE reads with MiXCR, one entry per CDR3 protein. The sample has approximately 1.5 million distinct CDR3 sequences; around 35% are singletons. Per the germline V gene, CDR1 is MDHEN and CDR2 is SYDVKM. V lost 3 bases to trimming and J lost 4 bases, with 12 bases between them. The CDR3 length is 15 residues. Donors were healthy Caucasian individuals from Russia aged about 6 to 90.

This TCR came from a woman younger than 45 in good health. The chain carries TRBV28 and TRBJ2-2; D is perhaps TRBD2 (6 bases). The sequencing sample was made of blood. The CDR3 bases are TGTGCCAGCAGTTTTGAGGAGCGGGCCACCGGGGAGCTGTTTTTT. Residues: CASSFEERATGELFF. Drawing the rest from reference TRBV28 and TRBJ2-2, the complete variable domain is DVKVTQSSRYLVKRTGEKVFLECVQDMDHENMFWYRQDPGLGLRLIYFSYDVKMKEKGDIPEGYSVSREKKERFSLILESASTNQTSMYLCASSFEERATGELFFGEGSRLTVL.